This TCR beta chain was sequenced in a study of T-cell memory formation after mild COVID-19. Study-wide context: TCR clusters mostly belonged to single donors.

MiXCR, applied by TCRdb to the 5' RACE reads, yields one record per CDR3 protein. Of about 270,000 distinct CDR3 sequences in the sample, roughly 14% were seen once. V was trimmed by 11 bases and J by 1 base, leaving 13 bases between them. The germline V gene has CDR1 KGHDR and CDR2 SFDVKD. This CDR3 is built from 13 residues. Sequencing used PBMCs or a T cell subset sorted from them (not recorded which). The chain combines TRBV24-1 with TRBJ2-5, with D possibly matching TRBD2 (6 bases). This TCR was recovered from an adult woman who had mild COVID-19 (a few samples of this study predate the infection). Cell type and time point are not known. The DNA for the CDR3 is TGTGCCAGTCGGATGGGGGGCCAAGAGACCCAGTACTTC. This codes for CASRMGGQETQYF.